The 32 T cell receptor beta chains listed next were all sequenced from one sample in a study of OX40 agonist ivuxolimab in advanced cancers. Profiled with immunoSEQ multiplex PCR; TCRdb holds only in-frame clones, not every one. The sample holds over 100,000 clones, around 89% seen once. Sequenced material: CD4+ or CD8+ T cells sorted from blood, taken in a trial of the OX40 agonist ivuxolimab. Source of these receptors: an adult with an advanced solid tumor such as melanoma, head and neck, liver or kidney cancer.

The gene calls are TRBV15 and TRBJ2-3; D is unclear. The CDR3 totals 14 residues. The germline V gene has CDR1 LNHNV and CDR2 YYDKDF (reference sequence). V was pared by 4 bases and J by 2 bases, with 10 bases between. Written as DNA, the CDR3 is TGTGCCACCAGCATAGGATTACCCACAGATACGCAGTATTTT. This codes for CATSIGLPTDTQYF.

The J gene is TRBJ2-2, the V gene TRBV25-1; maybe TRBD1 (5 bases). There are 14 residues in the CDR3. Trimming removed 8 bases from V and 4 bases from J, with 14 bases in between. Germline V gene data show CDR1 as MGHDK and CDR2 as SYGVNS. CDR3 DNA: TGTGCCAGCGGACAAGGTGCAAGCACCGGGGAGCTGTTTTTT. Translated: CASGQGASTGELFF.

The gene calls are TRBV7-2 and TRBJ1-5, with D perhaps matching TRBD1 (5 bases). The CDR3 loop spans 15 amino acids. Germline loops: CDR1 SGHTA, CDR2 FQGNSA. V dropped 7 bases and J dropped 0 bases, with 13 bases sitting between them. The DNA of the CDR3 is TGTGCCAGCACCCCGACAGTTGGTAGCAATCAGCCCCAGCATTTT. Translating gives CASTPTVGSNQPQHF.

The rearrangement uses TRBV5-6 and TRBJ2-6; D is unclear. The CDR3 spans 14 residues. The V gene lost 1 base and the J gene lost 4 bases, with 6 bases spanning the gap. From germline, CDR1 is SGHDT and CDR2 YYEEEE. The CDR3: CASSLYTGANVLTF. The DNA of the CDR3 is TGTGCCAGCAGCTTGTATACCGGGGCCAACGTCCTGACTTTC.

The DNA for the CDR3 is TGTGCCAGTAGGTCCAGGGACGAGCAGTACTTC. Its translation is CASRSRDEQYF. The rearrangement links TRBV19 to TRBJ2-7, with D possibly being TRBD1 (5 bases). Between the trimmed V and J ends, which lost 6 bases and 5 bases, there was a span of 8 bases. This CDR3 has 11 residues. The germline gives CDR1 LNHDA, CDR2 SQIVND (reference sequence).

The rearrangement joins TRBV19 to TRBJ1-2; no clear D gene. Germline V gene lookup returns CDR1 LNHDA and CDR2 SQIVND (reference sequence). The CDR3 spans 14 residues. Trimming cost V 7 bases and J 3 bases, with 15 bases left between them. The CDR3 DNA sequence: TGTGCCAGTACCCAGGCGCGAAGGGACTATGGCTACACCTTC. Translating it yields CASTQARRDYGYTF. The full variable domain, its missing parts supplied by reference TRBV19 and TRBJ1-2, is DGGITQSPKYLFRKEGQNVTLSCEQNLNHDAMYWYRQDPGQGLRLIYYSQIVNDFQKGDIAEGYSVSREKKESFPLTVTSAQKNPTAFYLCASTQARRDYGYTFGSGTRLTVV.

The rearrangement links TRBV6-1 to TRBJ1-5; the D is unclear. The CDR3 length is 15 residues. Germline CDR1 and CDR2: MNHNS and SASEGT. V lost 1 base to trimming and J lost 0 bases, with 7 bases between them. CDR3 nucleotides: TGTGCCAGCAGTGAAGGTGGTTTTAGCAATCAGCCCCAGCATTTT. Protein: CASSEGGFSNQPQHF.

This clone came up once. The gene calls are TRBV19 and TRBJ1-3; 11 bases are a match to TRBD1. The germline gives CDR1 LNHDA, CDR2 SQIVND (reference sequence). This CDR3 comprises 16 residues. After removal of 6 bases from V and 4 bases from J, the junction contained 8 bases not matched to a gene. The CDR3 sequence: CASRPGQGAGGNTIYF. CDR3 DNA sequence: TGTGCCAGTAGACCCGGACAGGGGGCAGGCGGAAACACCATATATTTT.

The chain employs TRBV28 and TRBJ1-5; D not resolved. The CDR3 is made up of 15 amino acids. V dropped 3 bases and J dropped 2 bases, with 11 bases sitting between them. CDR1 and CDR2 from the germline V gene are MDHEN and SYDVKM. The CDR3 sequence is CASSFGGLRNQPQHF. Written as DNA, the CDR3 is TGTGCCAGCAGTTTCGGAGGACTTCGCAATCAGCCCCAGCATTTT.

The CDR3, as DNA: TGTGCCAGCAGCAAGGGCCAGGGGGCCTACGAGCAGTACTTC. Its protein product is CASSKGQGAYEQYF. The chain combines TRBV9 with TRBJ2-7; TRBD1 aligns across 7 bases. The CDR3 is made up of 14 amino acids. The V gene end was trimmed by 4 bases and the J gene end by 2 bases; junction bases not matched to a gene: 6. Germline CDR1 reads SGDLS; CDR2 reads YYNGEE.

This clone was recorded once. V gene TRBV5-3 combines with J gene TRBJ2-5; 10 positions match TRBD1. TRBV5-3 is recorded as an ORF, its role being uncertain. This CDR3 spans 15 amino acids. V lost 1 base to trimming and J lost 5 bases; unmatched junction nucleotides: 5. CDR3 loop: CARSLRDRGGETQYF. The CDR3 DNA reads as TGTGCCAGAAGCTTGAGGGACAGGGGAGGCGAGACCCAGTACTTC.

The V gene is TRBV2, the J gene TRBJ2-1; D remains ambiguous. V dropped 7 bases and J dropped 6 bases, with 10 bases sitting between them. Germline CDR1 SNHLY, CDR2 FYNNEI. This CDR3 is 12 amino acids long. The CDR3 DNA reads TGTGCCAGCACCGTGCTAGGCAATGAGCAGTTCTTC. Protein product: CASTVLGNEQFF.

This clone was seen once. The J gene is TRBJ2-2, the V gene TRBV6-1; tentatively, D is TRBD1 (6 bases). Germline V gene lookup returns CDR1 MNHNS and CDR2 SASEGT. V was trimmed by 2 bases and J by 6 bases, leaving 10 bases between them. The CDR3 length is 14 residues. The CDR3 sequence is CASSENRVSGELFF. CDR3 coding DNA: TGTGCCAGCAGTGAAAACAGGGTATCCGGGGAGCTGTTTTTT.

To note about this clone: Distinct nucleotide sequences in the sample also encode this CDR3. The chain combines TRBV9 with TRBJ2-3, with D unclear. The CDR3 is 12 residues long. Trimming removed 0 bases at V and 5 bases at J, with 4 bases between. CDR1 is SGDLS and CDR2 is YYNGEE in the germline V gene. The CDR3 is CASSVVLDTQYF. The CDR3, as DNA: TGTGCCAGCAGCGTAGTTTTAGATACGCAGTATTTT.

The chain employs TRBV28 and TRBJ2-1; a weak D match, TRBD1 (6 bases). Germline V CDR1 and CDR2: MDHEN, SYDVKM. The length of the CDR3 is 16 residues. V was trimmed by 8 bases and J by 0 bases, leaving 17 bases between them. The CDR3 sequence: CASRTQGPFSYNEQFF. The CDR3 nucleotides read TGTGCCAGCCGAACACAGGGTCCTTTCTCCTACAATGAGCAGTTCTTC.

The CDR3 nucleotides read TGCGCCAGCAGCCAAGAGGCAGGGAGAACCCAGTACTTC. It translates to CASSQEAGRTQYF. V and J are TRBV4-3 and TRBJ2-5; D may be TRBD1 or TRBD2 (5 bases each). CDR3 length equals 13 residues. The V end was cut by 0 bases, the J end by 8 bases, with 10 bases between. Looked up from germline, CDR1 is LGHNA and CDR2 is YSLEER.

V gene TRBV9 combines with J gene TRBJ2-2, with D tentatively TRBD1 (5 bases). V lost 0 bases and J 5 bases, leaving 14 bases between the germline ends. The germline gives CDR1 SGDLS, CDR2 YYNGEE. The CDR3 extends over 16 amino acids. CDR3 nucleotide sequence: TGTGCCAGCAGCGTAGGGGCAAATAGGGGAACCGGGGAGCTGTTTTTT. Protein product: CASSVGANRGTGELFF.

This chain uses TRBV5-4 with TRBJ2-1; weak D call: TRBD2 (5 bases). This CDR3 has 14 amino acids. The V end was cut by 0 bases, the J end by 4 bases, with 8 bases between. Germline V gene sequence: CDR1 SGHNT, CDR2 YYREEE (reference sequence). The CDR3 DNA reads TGTGCCAGCAGCTTGGCCGCGGGTTACAATGAGCAGTTCTTC. This sequence encodes CASSLAAGYNEQFF.

The V gene is TRBV28, the J gene TRBJ1-1; 9 bases fit TRBD1. The germline CDR1 and CDR2 sequences are MDHEN and SYDVKM. V trimming: 6 bases; J trimming: 3 bases; junction bases outside the gene matches: 11. The CDR3 is made up of 16 amino acids. CDR3 nucleotide sequence: TGTGCCAGCAGGCCTAACAGGGGGCGAGGGGACACTGAAGCTTTCTTT. Translating it yields CASRPNRGRGDTEAFF.

This clone was seen only once. J is TRBJ2-7 and V is TRBV6-5, with 12 nucleotides matching TRBD1. CDR3 length: 15 residues. With 5 bases clipped from V and 2 bases from J, the junction kept 4 bases outside the gene matches. Germline CDR1 reads MNHEY; CDR2 reads SVGAGI. The CDR3: CASSVRDRGPYEQYF. In nucleotides, the CDR3 is TGTGCCAGCAGTGTCCGGGACAGGGGGCCCTACGAGCAGTACTTC.

The genes are TRBV19 and TRBJ2-7, with 8 bases identical to TRBD2. The CDR3 contains 15 residues. CDR1 and CDR2 from the germline V gene are LNHDA and SQIVND (reference sequence). V dropped 5 bases and J dropped 3; count of bases not matched to a gene: 9. CDR3 nucleotides: TGTGCCAGTAGTCCCCGGGGGGGGGTCCTCTACGAGCAGTACTTC. It codes for CASSPRGGVLYEQYF.

This sequence joins TRBV7-9 and TRBJ2-1; D gene ambiguous. Germline CDR1 reads SEHNR; CDR2 reads FQNEAQ (reference sequence). CDR3 length equals 13 residues. V lost 3 bases and J lost 10, with 13 bases in between. In DNA form, the CDR3 reads TGTGCCAGCAGCTTGCCCCCTCCTGGAGAGCAGTTCTTC. Translating gives CASSLPPPGEQFF.

V gene TRBV5-1 combines with J gene TRBJ1-4, with D perhaps TRBD1 (5 bases). The V gene's germline CDR1 is SGHRS and CDR2 YFSETQ. The CDR3 has 13 residues. V gave up 4 bases and J gave up 3 bases, with 7 bases separating them. CDR3 region: CASSRGANEKLFF. The CDR3 nucleotides are TGCGCCAGCAGCCGGGGGGCTAATGAAAAACTGTTTTTT.

V usage is TRBV6-6 and J usage is TRBJ1-4, with D perhaps matching TRBD1 (5 bases). The CDR3 is 14 residues long. The germline V and J ends were trimmed by 7 bases and 6 bases, with 15 bases remaining between them. Germline V gene data show CDR1 as MNHNY and CDR2 as SVGAGI (reference sequence). The CDR3 DNA reads TGTGCCAGCAAGACAAACGGAGGGGATGAAAAACTGTTTTTT. It yields the protein CASKTNGGDEKLFF.

The V gene is TRBV28, the J gene TRBJ1-2; D is possibly TRBD1 (6 bases). The V gene lost 2 bases and the J gene lost 6 bases, with 16 bases spanning the gap. Germline lookup yields CDR1 MDHEN and CDR2 SYDVKM. The CDR3 runs 15 residues. CDR3 region: CASSLRARGTDGYTF. The CDR3, as DNA: TGTGCCAGCAGTTTACGCGCCAGGGGTACGGATGGCTACACCTTC.

The chain recombines TRBV6-6 with TRBJ1-3; possible D gene TRBD1, 6 bases. Germline assignment: CDR1 MNHNY and CDR2 SVGAGI (reference sequence). The CDR3 is 15 amino acids. The ends were cut back, 0 bases at V and 6 bases at J, with 12 bases in the middle. CDR3 amino acids: CASSYSAGQLNTIYF. The CDR3 bases are TGTGCCAGCAGTTACTCTGCGGGACAACTAAACACCATATATTTT.

CDR3 DNA sequence: TGTGCCAGCAGCTCTGGACAGATGAATGAAAAACTGTTTTTT. It is translated as CASSSGQMNEKLFF. The genes are TRBV7-9 and TRBJ1-4; a weak D match, TRBD1 (6 bases). Trimming removed 4 bases from V and 5 bases from J, with 11 bases in between. This CDR3 spans 14 amino acids. In germline, CDR1 is SEHNR, CDR2 FQNEAQ (reference sequence).

Remarks on this clone: Other DNA sequences in the sample encode the same CDR3. In DNA, the CDR3 is TGTGCCAGCAGTGGTTATAGCAATCAGCCCCAGCATTTT. The encoded protein is CASSGYSNQPQHF. V is TRBV2 and J is TRBJ1-5; D gene unclear. The germline V gene encodes CDR1 SNHLY and CDR2 FYNNEI. V was trimmed by 4 bases and J by 0 bases, leaving 4 bases between them. The CDR3 runs 13 residues.

The chain combines TRBV6-6 with TRBJ1-1, with D possibly being TRBD1 (5 bases). Deletions cut 0 bases from V and 4 bases from J, with 12 bases between. This CDR3 has 15 amino acids. Per germline, CDR1 MNHNY and CDR2 SVGAGI (reference sequence). This chain's CDR3 is CASSYSLSQGTEAFF. The CDR3 DNA follows: TGTGCCAGCAGTTACTCGCTAAGCCAGGGCACTGAAGCTTTCTTT.

The sample holds one count of this clone. The chain has TRBV7-2 and TRBJ2-4, with TRBD2 as a possible D gene (5 bases). The CDR3 runs to 14 residues. Trimming took off 2 bases at V and 4 bases at J, with 9 bases between the two ends. Germline-derived CDR1 and CDR2 are SGHTA and FQGNSA. The CDR3 DNA reads TGTGCCAGCAGCTTACTAGCTTTTAAAAACATTCAGTACTTC. Amino acid sequence: CASSLLAFKNIQYF.

The chain links TRBV27 to TRBJ1-2, with 7 bases identical to TRBD1. Trimming at V came to 2 bases and at J to 8 bases, leaving 5 bases not matched to a gene. This CDR3 contains 13 residues. Germline values: CDR1 MNHEY, CDR2 SMNVEV (reference sequence). DNA for the CDR3: TGTGCCAGCAGTTTAGAAAGAGGGGGCGGCTACACCTTC. Translating it yields CASSLERGGGYTF.

The genes are TRBV11-3 and TRBJ2-7; tentative D call: TRBD1 (6 bases). This CDR3 spans 15 amino acids. Trimming removed 5 bases from V and 3 bases from J, with 17 bases in between. Germline CDR1 is SGHNT and CDR2 is YENEEA. The CDR3 coding sequence is TGTGCCAGCAGCGCCTCGACAGGAGCCCTCTACGAGCAGTACTTC. The encoded protein is CASSASTGALYEQYF.